These 7 T cell receptor beta chains share one sample of origin, sequenced in a study of spatial heterogeneity in lung cancer. The time point: blood at routine non-recurrence follow-up after resection. TCRdb used MiXCR to reprocess the 5' RACE reads, holding one entry per CDR3 protein. The data contain about 10,000 distinct CDR3 sequences, roughly 20% of them singletons. The sequences come from PBMCs, collected at follow-up. These receptors came from a male donor with early-stage non-small cell lung cancer.

This clonotype was seen ten or more times. This rearrangement joins TRBV19 to TRBJ2-3; 9 bases line up with TRBD2. CDR3 size: 15 residues. Losses at the gene ends were 4 bases for V and 6 bases for J; bases not matched to a gene: 8. The germline gives CDR1 LNHDA, CDR2 SQIVND (reference sequence). The CDR3 DNA is TGTGCCAGTAGTAAAGGCCCTAGCGGGATGGATACGCAGTATTTT. Translated: CASSKGPSGMDTQYF.

The table lists this clonotype with many counts. V gene TRBV5-1 combines with J gene TRBJ2-7; no definite D call. Germline CDR1 SGHRS, CDR2 YFSETQ. This CDR3 is 12 amino acids long. Trimming stripped 1 base from V and 4 bases from J, with 6 bases between. The CDR3 region has the DNA TGCGCCAGCAGCTTGTCAGAATACGAGCAGTACTTC. This translates into CASSLSEYEQYF.

This clonotype was counted many times. The V call is TRBV30, the J call TRBJ1-1; D is possibly TRBD1 (5 bases). The CDR3 sequence is 15 residues long. Trimming took 3 bases from V and 0 from J, leaving 14 bases between them. The V gene's germline CDR1 is GTSNPN and CDR2 SVGIG (reference sequence). The CDR3 loop is CAWRRWGSMNTEAFF. The DNA for the CDR3 is TGTGCCTGGAGACGATGGGGGTCTATGAACACTGAAGCTTTCTTT.

This clonotype is labeled as medium-sized. This chain links TRBV15 with TRBJ2-5; either TRBD1 or TRBD2 may supply D (5 bases each). This CDR3 spans 14 amino acids. V lost 2 bases and J lost 4, with 11 bases in between. Germline CDR1 reads LNHNV; CDR2 reads YYDKDF (reference sequence). The CDR3 region has the DNA TGTGCCACCAGCAGAACCGGGACGGCAGAGACCCAGTACTTC. Protein: CATSRTGTAETQYF.

Many counts were recorded for this clonotype. This chain links TRBV30 with TRBJ2-3, with D tentatively TRBD2 (6 bases). The germline V gene has CDR1 GTSNPN and CDR2 SVGIG (reference sequence). Trimming shortened V by 3 bases and J by 4 bases, and 11 bases separated the two germline ends. The CDR3 consists of 13 residues. In DNA form, the CDR3 reads TGTGCCTGGAGCAGAAGGAGGGCAGATACGCAGTATTTT. Translation gives CAWSRRRADTQYF.

This clonotype was detected a few times. The chain recombines TRBV24-1 with TRBJ2-2; TRBD1 agrees at 10 bases. J was trimmed by 6 bases and V by 1 base; bases with no gene match: 7. Germline V lookup: CDR1 KGHDR, CDR2 SFDVKD. This CDR3 contains 17 residues. CDR3 bases: TGTGCCACCAGTGATTTATCAGGACAGGGGGTTCCCGGGGAGCTGTTTTTT. It is translated as CATSDLSGQGVPGELFF.

This chain links TRBV18 with TRBJ1-2, with D unclear. Trimming cost V 1 base and J 6 bases, with 6 bases left between them. Germline CDR1 is KGHSH and CDR2 is LQKENI. CDR3 length: 12 residues. CDR3 amino acids: CASSPREDGYTF. CDR3 DNA: TGTGCCAGCTCACCACGGGAGGATGGCTACACCTTC.